The 13 T cell receptor beta chains in this list originate from one sample, sequenced in a study of CD8 T cells in Susac syndrome (dated by TCRdb to the late 2010s). Library preparation used the immunoSEQ multiplex PCR assay. RNA was extracted with the RNeasy kit and roughly 0.5 to 1 ug was reverse transcribed using random hexamers. TCRdb took the public reads, trimmed them with fastp at Q25, ran MiXCR for clone calling and kept in-frame beta chains. Here each entry gathers all rows of one CDR3 protein and keeps the most common genes and DNA. This sample holds approximately 140,000 distinct CDR3 sequences; 80% were observed only once. Jointly, the top ten make up roughly 0.5% of the sample. Source material: CD8+ T cells from PBMCs. These receptors originate from a human donor with multiple sclerosis.

V is TRBV3-1 and J is TRBJ2-5; no clear D. The CDR3 is made up of 14 amino acids. The V end lost 8 bases, the J end lost 5 bases, and 18 bases lay between the germline ends. Looked up from germline, CDR1 is LGHDT and CDR2 is YNNKEL (reference sequence). CDR3 bases: TGTGCCAGCGGTAATACGACTCTGGAGGAGACCCAGTACTTC. Protein product: CASGNTTLEETQYF.

The chain uses TRBV6-1 and TRBJ2-6; no clear D. V was trimmed by 7 bases and J by 0 bases, leaving 16 bases between them. The CDR3 loop spans 17 amino acids. CDR1 is MNHNS and CDR2 is SASEGT in the germline V gene. Here the CDR3 DNA reads TGTGCCAGCAACCTACAGAGAATCTTCTCTGGGGCCAACGTCCTGACTTTC. Its protein product is CASNLQRIFSGANVLTF.

The chain carries TRBV27 and TRBJ1-1, with D uncertain. V lost 4 bases and J 1 base, leaving 7 bases between the germline ends. The V gene's germline CDR1 is MNHEY and CDR2 SMNVEV (reference sequence). CDR3 length: 13 residues. The CDR3 DNA sequence: TGTGCCAGCAGTTACGCAACGAACACTGAAGCTTTCTTT. Its protein is CASSYATNTEAFF.

This clonotype was seen a few times. The genes are TRBV4-1 and TRBJ2-4; D uncertain. The CDR3 is made up of 14 amino acids. Trimming left V 0 bases short and J 8 bases short, with 11 bases between. CDR1 is MGHRA, CDR2 YSYEKL, per germline. CDR3 protein: CASSQEVGWDIQYF. DNA for the CDR3: TGCGCCAGCAGCCAAGAGGTGGGCTGGGACATTCAGTACTTC.

The chain couples TRBV5-1 to TRBJ2-3, with D perhaps being TRBD1 or TRBD2 (5 bases each). The germline V gene has CDR1 SGHRS and CDR2 YFSETQ. V was trimmed by 0 bases and J by 1 base, leaving 12 bases between them. There are 16 residues in the CDR3. CDR3 sequence: CASSLGGDLGTDTQYF. CDR3 nucleotide sequence: TGCGCCAGCAGCTTGGGAGGGGATCTCGGCACAGATACGCAGTATTTT. The complete variable domain, with remaining parts taken from reference TRBV5-1 and TRBJ2-3, reads KAGVTQTPRYLIKTRGQQVTLSCSPISGHRSVSWYQQTPGQGLQFLFEYFSETQRNKGNFPGRFSGRQFSNSRSEMNVSTLELGDSALYLCASSLGGDLGTDTQYFGPGTRLTVL.

The chain carries TRBV28 and TRBJ2-1, with TRBD1 as a possible D gene (6 bases). CDR3 length equals 13 residues. Germline CDR1 and CDR2: MDHEN and SYDVKM. V was pared by 5 bases and J by 13 bases, with 18 bases between. Here the CDR3 DNA reads TGTGCCAGCAGTCCCTCCGACGACAGGTCACAGTTCTTC. Residues: CASSPSDDRSQFF.

V and J are TRBV19 and TRBJ2-4, with TRBD2 identical over 9 bases. Germline V gives CDR1 LNHDA, CDR2 SQIVND (reference sequence). The CDR3 is 14 residues long. J was trimmed by 8 bases and V by 3 bases; bases with no gene match: 5. The CDR3 here is CASSMGAGGDIQYF. DNA for the CDR3: TGTGCCAGTAGTATGGGGGCGGGGGGGGACATTCAGTACTTC.

The V call is TRBV7-9, the J call TRBJ2-4; D might be TRBD2 (6 bases). V was trimmed by 8 bases and J by 3 bases, leaving 17 bases between them. CDR1 SEHNR and CDR2 FQNEAQ come from the germline V gene (reference sequence). This CDR3 has 15 amino acids. The CDR3 loop is CASGGGEFYKNIQYF. The CDR3 DNA reads as TGTGCCAGCGGGGGAGGCGAGTTCTACAAAAACATTCAGTACTTC.

The J gene is TRBJ2-7, the V gene TRBV27, with D maybe TRBD1 (6 bases). Germline V lookup: CDR1 MNHEY, CDR2 SMNVEV (reference sequence). V lost 3 bases, J lost 3 bases, and 9 bases lay in between. The CDR3 is made up of 13 amino acids. In nucleotides, the CDR3 is TGTGCCAGCAGTTTGAGAGGGGGCTACGAGCAGTACGTC. Translating gives CASSLRGGYEQYV.

The CDR3 DNA is TGTGCCAGCAGCTCTGCGGGCAGTACTGAAGCTTTCTTT. This encodes CASSSAGSTEAFF. The chain employs TRBV5-4 and TRBJ1-1; unclear D gene. The CDR3 extends over 13 amino acids. CDR1 is SGHNT, CDR2 YYREEE, per germline (reference sequence). Deletions cut 3 bases from V and 5 bases from J, with 11 bases between.

J is TRBJ2-7 and V is TRBV5-6, with a tentative D call TRBD1 (6 bases). V gave up 4 bases and J gave up 3 bases, with 14 bases separating them. Germline loops: CDR1 SGHDT, CDR2 YYEEEE. CDR3 length: 14 amino acids. CDR3 sequence (DNA): TGTGCCAGCAGCCCAGGACAGAACGACTACGAGCAGTACTTC. It specifies CASSPGQNDYEQYF.

V gene TRBV6-2 or TRBV6-3 combines with J gene TRBJ1-5; possibly TRBD1 for D (6 bases). Germline CDR1 is MNHEY and CDR2 is SVGEGT. V shed 5 bases and J shed 0 bases, with 11 bases lying between them. The CDR3 runs to 15 residues. The CDR3 is CASSADRDSNQPQHF. In DNA form, the CDR3 reads TGTGCCAGCAGTGCGGACAGAGATAGCAATCAGCCCCAGCATTTT.

The genes are TRBV14 and TRBJ2-3, with 12 positions matching TRBD2. CDR3 length: 15 residues. The V and J ends lost 8 bases and 7 bases, in that order; junction bases with no gene match: 10. CDR1 is SGHDN, CDR2 FVKESK, per germline. CDR3 amino acids: CASGDGTSGLHTQYF. CDR3 sequence (DNA): TGTGCCAGCGGGGACGGGACTAGCGGGCTCCATACGCAGTATTTT.